The 20 T cell receptor beta chains listed next were all sequenced from one sample in a study of blood T cell repertoires in COVID-19. The method was immunoSEQ multiplex PCR; TCRdb's version includes in-frame clones alone and lacks a portion of them. The table lists approximately 120,000 clones, around 81% of them singletons. Input material: peripheral blood. The receptors originated from a human donor in a cohort sampled during active or convalescent COVID-19.

The chain links TRBV5-6 to TRBJ1-5; a weak D match, TRBD1 (6 bases). The V gene lost 0 bases and the J gene lost 6 bases, with 10 bases spanning the gap. CDR1 is SGHDT and CDR2 is YYEEEE in the germline V gene. The CDR3 consists of 14 residues. The CDR3 region is CASSLVGAGQPQHF. The DNA for the CDR3 is TGTGCCAGCAGCTTGGTGGGGGCTGGTCAGCCCCAGCATTTT.

A single count supports this clone. The V call is TRBV7-2, the J call TRBJ2-3, with D uncertain. Looked up from germline, CDR1 is SGHTA and CDR2 is FQGNSA. V shed 4 bases and J shed 5 bases, with 10 bases lying between them. The CDR3 has 13 amino acids. The chain's CDR3 is CASSSISVDTQYF. The CDR3 nucleotides are TGTGCCAGCAGCTCAATCTCGGTAGATACGCAGTATTTT.

The chain has TRBV5-1 and TRBJ2-5, with a weak D call TRBD2 (6 bases). V lost 3 bases to trimming and J lost 3 bases, with 12 bases between them. CDR1 and CDR2 from the germline V gene are SGHRS and YFSETQ. The CDR3 has 14 amino acids. CDR3 bases: TGCGCCAGCAGCTCGGGACTTCTAAAAGAGACCCAGTACTTC. This encodes CASSSGLLKETQYF.

The chain carries TRBV5-1 and TRBJ1-1; 8 bases are shared with TRBD1. The CDR3 consists of 16 residues. V lost 4 bases, J lost 4 bases, and 12 bases stayed unmatched. Germline CDR1 and CDR2: SGHRS and YFSETQ. The CDR3: CASSLPSGGAGTEAFF. The DNA for the CDR3 is TGCGCCAGCAGCCTCCCTTCAGGGGGCGCGGGCACTGAAGCTTTCTTT.

This chain joins TRBV6-6 and TRBJ1-5, with 10 nucleotides matching TRBD1. Trimming at V came to 8 bases and at J to 0 bases, leaving 4 bases not matched to a gene. CDR3 length: 15 residues. Germline-derived CDR1 and CDR2 are MNHNY and SVGAGI (reference sequence). The CDR3 reads CASRDRGLSNQPQHF. In DNA form, the CDR3 reads TGTGCCAGCCGAGACAGGGGGCTTAGCAATCAGCCCCAGCATTTT.

The CDR3 bases are TGTGCCAGCAGTTACACCACCGGGACAGGGGGCCTGGGCAATCAGCCCCAGCATTTT. Translation: CASSYTTGTGGLGNQPQHF. The chain links TRBV6-2 or TRBV6-3 to TRBJ1-5, with 12 bases aligning to TRBD1. The CDR3 has 19 residues. V shed 2 bases, J shed 2 bases, and the junction held 10 bases outside the gene matches. CDR1 is MNHEY, CDR2 SVGEGT, per germline.

V gene TRBV7-9 combines with J gene TRBJ2-7; TRBD2 is a possible D gene (5 bases). Trimming stripped 0 bases from V and 1 base from J, with 19 bases between. The germline V gene encodes CDR1 SEHNR and CDR2 FQNEAQ (reference sequence). There are 18 residues in the CDR3. CDR3 amino acids: CASSLARDVWVYSYEQYF. CDR3 DNA: TGTGCCAGCAGCTTAGCTCGGGATGTTTGGGTCTATTCCTACGAGCAGTACTTC.

The chain joins TRBV4-1 to TRBJ2-1, with 9 bases that match TRBD2. The junction had 10 bases not matched to a gene; V was cut back by 5 bases and J by 5 bases. The germline CDR1 and CDR2 sequences are MGHRA and YSYEKL. The length of the CDR3 is 16 residues. The CDR3 nucleotides read TGCGCCAGCAGCAAAGGCGGCCTAGCGGGGAACAATGAGCAGTTCTTC. This sequence encodes CASSKGGLAGNNEQFF.

This clone was counted between two and nine times. V is TRBV11-3 and J is TRBJ2-1; D uncertain. The CDR3 runs to 14 residues. Per the germline V gene, CDR1 is SGHNT and CDR2 is YENEEA. V lost 1 base and J lost 9, with 13 bases in between. CDR3 amino acids: CASSLGRVAIEQFF. For the CDR3, the DNA is TGTGCCAGCAGCTTAGGCCGCGTTGCTATTGAGCAGTTCTTC.

This clone was detected once. The V and J genes are TRBV18 and TRBJ2-5, with no clear D. V was clipped by 4 bases and J by 3 bases, with 12 bases between them. From germline, CDR1 is KGHSH and CDR2 LQKENI. The CDR3 extends over 14 amino acids. CDR3 region: CASSHEQVEETQYF. CDR3 coding DNA: TGTGCCAGCTCACATGAGCAGGTAGAAGAGACCCAGTACTTC.

The J gene is TRBJ2-7, the V gene TRBV3-1 (or the pseudogene TRBV3-2), with TRBD1 matching 9 bases. This CDR3 is 16 amino acids long. V shed 6 bases, J shed 4 bases, and the junction held 13 bases outside the gene matches. Germline CDR1 reads LGHDT; CDR2 reads YNNKEL (reference sequence). CDR3 protein: CASRKALTGGSYEQYF. In nucleotides, the CDR3 is TGTGCCAGCAGAAAAGCGCTGACAGGGGGTTCTTACGAGCAGTACTTC.

The chain combines TRBV28 with TRBJ1-6; 7 positions agree with TRBD1. The CDR3 loop spans 15 amino acids. V gave up 3 bases and J gave up 3 bases; unmatched junction bases: 2. Per germline, CDR1 MDHEN and CDR2 SYDVKM. CDR3 residues: CASSFPGGYNSPLHF. DNA of the CDR3: TGTGCCAGCAGTTTTCCAGGGGGCTATAATTCACCCCTCCACTTT.

This clone came up a few times. The J gene is TRBJ2-7, the V gene TRBV12-5; TRBD1 matches at 7 bases. Trimming removed 4 bases from V and 2 bases from J; junction bases left unmatched: 5. The CDR3 spans 14 residues. CDR1 and CDR2 from the germline V gene are LGHNT and FRNRAP. The CDR3 bases are TGTGCTAGTGGTTCACGGACAGGTCCCTACGAGCAGTACTTC. Its protein is CASGSRTGPYEQYF.

The chain uses TRBV27 and TRBJ2-3; tentatively, D is TRBD1 (5 bases). Germline V gene sequence: CDR1 MNHEY, CDR2 SMNVEV (reference sequence). The CDR3 covers 15 residues. Between the trimmed V and J ends, which lost 4 bases and 0 bases, there was a span of 11 bases. CDR3 DNA sequence: TGTGCCAGCAGTTCCTCAGGGTGGAGCACAGATACGCAGTATTTT. Amino acids: CASSSSGWSTDTQYF.

This rearrangement joins TRBV20-1 to TRBJ2-5, with 8 bases lining up with TRBD2. Germline CDR1 and CDR2: DFQATT and SNEGSKA (reference sequence). V lost 3 bases, J lost 5 bases, and 5 bases stayed unmatched. This CDR3 region has 13 residues. The CDR3 region is CSASRGLGETQYF. In DNA form, the CDR3 reads TGCAGTGCTAGTAGGGGACTAGGTGAGACCCAGTACTTC.

The chain couples TRBV29-1 to TRBJ2-7; 9 nucleotides agree with TRBD2. The germline V gene encodes CDR1 SQVTM and CDR2 ANQGSEA. J was trimmed by 1 base and V by 3 bases; bases with no gene match: 1. The CDR3 is 13 amino acids. The chain's CDR3 is CSVDLAGSYEQYF. The CDR3 bases are TGCAGCGTTGACCTAGCGGGGTCCTACGAGCAGTACTTC.

CDR3 nucleotides: TGTGCCAGCAGTGAAGCATCGGCCCATGACAGGGGGGGTACCTACGAGCAGTACTTC. Amino acids: CASSEASAHDRGGTYEQYF. This sequence joins TRBV2 and TRBJ2-7, with 9 bases that match TRBD1. CDR1 SNHLY and CDR2 FYNNEI come from the germline V gene. This CDR3 comprises 19 residues. Trimming removed 0 bases from V and 2 bases from J; junction bases left unmatched: 14.

There are a few counts of this clone. The chain is built from TRBV11-2 and TRBJ2-6; D perhaps matches TRBD1 (6 bases). This CDR3 spans 19 amino acids. CDR1 and CDR2 (germline): SGHAT, FQNNGV. V lost 3 bases, J lost 0 bases, and 18 bases lay in between. CDR3 residues: CASSFRRGQVISGANVLTF. The CDR3 nucleotides are TGTGCCAGCAGCTTTCGTAGGGGACAAGTTATCTCTGGGGCCAACGTCCTGACTTTC.

The chain employs TRBV14 and TRBJ2-1; 13 bases fit TRBD2. Trimming cost V 3 bases and J 10 bases; bases outside gene matches: 6. The CDR3 loop spans 15 amino acids. Germline V gene lookup returns CDR1 SGHDN and CDR2 FVKESK. The CDR3 nucleotides are TGTGCCAGCAGCCACGGGACTAGCGGGATTGGAGAGCAGTTCTTC. It codes for CASSHGTSGIGEQFF.

The chain couples TRBV5-8 to TRBJ2-5, with 9 bases identical to TRBD2. The CDR3 has 16 amino acids. V lost 4 bases to trimming and J lost 4 bases; unmatched junction nucleotides: 11. The germline CDR1 and CDR2 sequences are SGHTS and YDEGEE. Here the CDR3 reads CASSEKLRREGETQYF. The CDR3 DNA follows: TGTGCCAGCAGCGAAAAACTTCGGCGGGAGGGAGAGACCCAGTACTTC.